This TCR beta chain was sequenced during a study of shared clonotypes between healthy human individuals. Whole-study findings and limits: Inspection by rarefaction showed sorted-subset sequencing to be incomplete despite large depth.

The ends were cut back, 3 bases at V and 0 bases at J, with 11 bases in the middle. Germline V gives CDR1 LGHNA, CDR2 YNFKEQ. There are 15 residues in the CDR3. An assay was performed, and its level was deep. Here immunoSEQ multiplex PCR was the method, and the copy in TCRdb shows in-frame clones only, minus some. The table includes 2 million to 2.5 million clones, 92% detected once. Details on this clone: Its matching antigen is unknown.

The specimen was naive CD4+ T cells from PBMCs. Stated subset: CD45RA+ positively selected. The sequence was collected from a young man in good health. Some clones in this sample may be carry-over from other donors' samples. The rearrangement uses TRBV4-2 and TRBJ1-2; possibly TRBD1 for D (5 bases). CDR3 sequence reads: CASSHGDLTNYGYTF. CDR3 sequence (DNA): TGTGCCAGCAGCCACGGGGACCTCACTAACTATGGCTACACCTTC.